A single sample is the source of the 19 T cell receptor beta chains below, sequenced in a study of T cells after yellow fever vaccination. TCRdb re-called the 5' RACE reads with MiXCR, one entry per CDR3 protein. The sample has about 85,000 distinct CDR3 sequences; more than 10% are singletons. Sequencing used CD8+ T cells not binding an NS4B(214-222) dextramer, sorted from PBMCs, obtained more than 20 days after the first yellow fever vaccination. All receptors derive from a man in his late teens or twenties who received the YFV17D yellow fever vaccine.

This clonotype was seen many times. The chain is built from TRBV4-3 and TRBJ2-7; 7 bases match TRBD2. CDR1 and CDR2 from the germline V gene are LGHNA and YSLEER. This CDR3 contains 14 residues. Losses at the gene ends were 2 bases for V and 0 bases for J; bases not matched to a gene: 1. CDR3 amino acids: CASSQSGVSYEQYF. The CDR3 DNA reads TGCGCCAGCAGCCAAAGCGGGGTCTCCTACGAGCAGTACTTC.

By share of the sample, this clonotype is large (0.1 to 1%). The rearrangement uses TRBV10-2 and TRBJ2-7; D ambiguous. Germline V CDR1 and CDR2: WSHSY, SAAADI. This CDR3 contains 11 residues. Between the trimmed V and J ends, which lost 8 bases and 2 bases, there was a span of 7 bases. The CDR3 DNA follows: TGCGCCAGCGGGTCCCCCTACGAGCAGTACTTC. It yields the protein CASGSPYEQYF.

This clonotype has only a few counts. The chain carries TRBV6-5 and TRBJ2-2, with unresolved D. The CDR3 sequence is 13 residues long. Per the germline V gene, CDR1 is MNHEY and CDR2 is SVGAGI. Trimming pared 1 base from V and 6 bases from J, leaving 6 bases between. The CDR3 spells CASSYLGAGELFF. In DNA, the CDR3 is TGTGCCAGCAGTTACTTGGGCGCCGGGGAGCTGTTTTTT.

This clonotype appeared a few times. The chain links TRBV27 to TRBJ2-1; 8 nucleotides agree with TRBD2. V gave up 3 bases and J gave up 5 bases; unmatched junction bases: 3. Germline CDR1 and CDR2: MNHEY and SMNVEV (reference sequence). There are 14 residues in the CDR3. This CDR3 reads CASSFGGENNEQFF. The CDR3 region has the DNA TGTGCCAGCAGTTTCGGGGGGGAAAACAATGAGCAGTTCTTC.

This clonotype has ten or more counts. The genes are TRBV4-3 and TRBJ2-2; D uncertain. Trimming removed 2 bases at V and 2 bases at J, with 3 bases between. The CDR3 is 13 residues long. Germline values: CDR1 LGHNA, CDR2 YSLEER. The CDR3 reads CASSQSNTGELFF. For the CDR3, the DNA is TGCGCCAGCAGCCAATCAAACACCGGGGAGCTGTTTTTT.

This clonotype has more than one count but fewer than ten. Here the CDR3 DNA reads TGTGCCAGCAGTTTTGACAGGGCCTACGAGCAGTACGTC. Its translation: CASSFDRAYEQYV. The V and J genes are TRBV28 and TRBJ2-7; TRBD1 matches at 7 bases. Trimming took 3 bases from V and 2 from J; bases not matched to a gene: 1. Germline V gene sequence: CDR1 MDHEN, CDR2 SYDVKM. CDR3 length: 13 residues.

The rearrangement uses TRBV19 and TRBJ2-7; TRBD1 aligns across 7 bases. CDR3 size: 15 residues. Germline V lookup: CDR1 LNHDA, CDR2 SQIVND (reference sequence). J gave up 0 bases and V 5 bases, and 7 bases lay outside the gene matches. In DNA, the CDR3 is TGTGCCAGTAGTTCGGCAGGGGGTCCCTCCTACGAGCAGTACTTC. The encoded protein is CASSSAGGPSYEQYF.

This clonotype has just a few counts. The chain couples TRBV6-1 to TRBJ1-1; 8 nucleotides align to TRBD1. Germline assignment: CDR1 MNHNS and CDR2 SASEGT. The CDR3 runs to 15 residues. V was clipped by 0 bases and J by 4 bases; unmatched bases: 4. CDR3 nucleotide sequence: TGTGCCAGCAGTGAAGCCCCCACAGGGGGCACTGAAGCTTTCTTT. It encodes CASSEAPTGGTEAFF.

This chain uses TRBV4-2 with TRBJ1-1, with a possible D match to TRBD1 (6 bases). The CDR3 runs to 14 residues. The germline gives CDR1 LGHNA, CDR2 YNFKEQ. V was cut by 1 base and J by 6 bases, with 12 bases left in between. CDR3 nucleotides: TGTGCCAGCAGCCAAGCCGAGGGGGGACCTGAAGCTTTCTTT. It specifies CASSQAEGGPEAFF.

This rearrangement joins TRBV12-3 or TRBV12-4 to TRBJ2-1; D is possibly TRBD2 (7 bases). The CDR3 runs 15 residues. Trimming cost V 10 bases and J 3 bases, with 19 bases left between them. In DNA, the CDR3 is TGTGCCACCCTCATTGGCGGGGGCCGCTACAATGAGCAGTTCTTC. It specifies CATLIGGGRYNEQFF.

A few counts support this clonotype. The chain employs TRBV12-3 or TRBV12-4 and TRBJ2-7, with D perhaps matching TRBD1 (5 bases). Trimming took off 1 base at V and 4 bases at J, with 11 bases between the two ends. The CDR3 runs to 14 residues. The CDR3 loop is CASSLGRRGYEQYV. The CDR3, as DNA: TGTGCCAGCAGTTTAGGGAGAAGGGGTTACGAGCAGTACGTC.

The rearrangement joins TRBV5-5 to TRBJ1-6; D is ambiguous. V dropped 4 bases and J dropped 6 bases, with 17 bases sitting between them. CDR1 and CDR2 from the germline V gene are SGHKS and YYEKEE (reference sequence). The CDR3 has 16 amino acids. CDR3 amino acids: CASSPVDLGRNSPLHF. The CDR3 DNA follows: TGTGCCAGCAGCCCCGTGGATTTGGGCCGTAATTCACCCCTCCACTTT.

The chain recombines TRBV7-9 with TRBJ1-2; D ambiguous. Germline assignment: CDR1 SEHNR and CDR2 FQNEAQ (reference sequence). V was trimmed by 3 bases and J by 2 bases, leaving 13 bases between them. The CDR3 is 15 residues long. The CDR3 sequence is CASSLVSDWNYGYTF. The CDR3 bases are TGTGCCAGCAGCTTGGTCAGTGATTGGAACTATGGCTACACCTTC.

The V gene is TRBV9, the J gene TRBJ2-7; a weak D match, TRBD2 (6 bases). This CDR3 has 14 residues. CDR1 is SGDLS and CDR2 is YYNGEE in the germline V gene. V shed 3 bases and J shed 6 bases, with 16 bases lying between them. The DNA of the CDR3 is TGTGCCAGCAGCGCCCTGTTGGGGGGAGGCGAGCAGTACTTC. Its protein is CASSALLGGGEQYF.

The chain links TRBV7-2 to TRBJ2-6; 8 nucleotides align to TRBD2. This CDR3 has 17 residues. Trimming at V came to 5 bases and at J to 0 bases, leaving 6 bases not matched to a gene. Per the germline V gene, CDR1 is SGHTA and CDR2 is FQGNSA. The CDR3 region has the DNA TGTGCCAGCAGCCCTCGGGGGGGCTACTCTGGGGCCAACGTCCTGACTTTC. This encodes CASSPRGGYSGANVLTF.

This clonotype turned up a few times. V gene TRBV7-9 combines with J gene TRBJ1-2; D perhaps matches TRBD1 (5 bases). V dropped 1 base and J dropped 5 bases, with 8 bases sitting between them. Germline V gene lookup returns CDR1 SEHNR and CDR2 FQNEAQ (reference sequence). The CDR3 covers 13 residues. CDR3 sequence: CASSLVQVYGYTF. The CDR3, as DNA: TGTGCCAGCAGCTTAGTACAGGTGTATGGCTACACCTTC. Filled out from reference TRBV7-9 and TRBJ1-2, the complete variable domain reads DTGVSQNPRHKITKRGQNVTFRCDPISEHNRLYWYRQTLGQGPEFLTYFQNEAQLEKSRLLSDRFSAERPKGSFSTLEIQRTEQGDSAMYLCASSLVQVYGYTFGSGTRLTVV.

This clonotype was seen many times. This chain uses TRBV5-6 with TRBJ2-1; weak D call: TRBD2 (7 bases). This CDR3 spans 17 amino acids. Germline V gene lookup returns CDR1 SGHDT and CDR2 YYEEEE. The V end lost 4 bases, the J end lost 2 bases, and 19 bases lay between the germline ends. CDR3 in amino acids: CASSPLLGGAAYNEQFF. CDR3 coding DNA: TGTGCCAGCAGCCCCCTCTTAGGGGGGGCAGCCTACAATGAGCAGTTCTTC.

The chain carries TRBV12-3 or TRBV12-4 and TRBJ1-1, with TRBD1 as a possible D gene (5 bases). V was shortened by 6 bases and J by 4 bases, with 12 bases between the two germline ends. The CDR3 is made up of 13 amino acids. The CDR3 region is CASRTKGTTEAFF. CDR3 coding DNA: TGTGCCAGCAGAACTAAGGGGACCACTGAAGCTTTCTTT.

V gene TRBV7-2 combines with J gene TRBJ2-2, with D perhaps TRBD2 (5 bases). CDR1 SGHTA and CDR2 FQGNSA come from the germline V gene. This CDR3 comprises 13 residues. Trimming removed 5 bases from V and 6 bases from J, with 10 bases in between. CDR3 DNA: TGTGCCAGCAGCCTGGGAGCATCCGGGGAGCTGTTTTTT. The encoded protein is CASSLGASGELFF.